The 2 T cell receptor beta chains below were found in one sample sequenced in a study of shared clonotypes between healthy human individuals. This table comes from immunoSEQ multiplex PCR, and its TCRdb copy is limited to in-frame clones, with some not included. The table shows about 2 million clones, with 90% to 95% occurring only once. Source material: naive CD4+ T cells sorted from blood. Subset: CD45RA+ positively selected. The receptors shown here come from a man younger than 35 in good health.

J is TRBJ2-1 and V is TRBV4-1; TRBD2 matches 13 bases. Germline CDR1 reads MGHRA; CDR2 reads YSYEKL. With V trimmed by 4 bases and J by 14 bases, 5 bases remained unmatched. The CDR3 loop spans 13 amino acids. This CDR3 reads CASSPLAGGPKFF. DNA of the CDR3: TGCGCCAGCAGCCCACTAGCGGGAGGGCCAAAGTTCTTC.

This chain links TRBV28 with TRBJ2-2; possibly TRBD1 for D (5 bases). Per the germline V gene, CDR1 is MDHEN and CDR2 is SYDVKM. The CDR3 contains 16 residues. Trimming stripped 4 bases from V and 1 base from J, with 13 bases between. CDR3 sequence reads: CASSSAGIGNTGELFF. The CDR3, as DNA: TGTGCCAGCAGTTCAGCAGGGATTGGGAACACCGGGGAGCTGTTTTTT.